This TCR beta chain was captured in a study of T cell repertoires in aging, cancer and after chemotherapy. Looking at the study overall: Donors were grouped into six age bands spanning 30 or younger through 70 or older.

Rearranged V-D-J TRB sequences were amplified with a mixed TRB-A/B primer pool. TCRdb called the multiplex PCR reads again in MiXCR, with one record for every CDR3 protein. The table has 10,000 to 13,000 distinct CDR3 sequences, roughly a quarter seen once; the top ten hold about 1.9%. CDR1 is DFQATT and CDR2 is SNEGSKA in the germline V gene (reference sequence). The CDR3 has 15 residues. The ends were cut back, 0 bases at V and 2 bases at J, with 11 bases in the middle. The template was genomic DNA from peripheral blood, not RNA. The TCR sequence derives from a human donor in good health. This chain links TRBV20-1 with TRBJ1-5; D perhaps matches TRBD1 (5 bases). The sample comprised blood. Here the CDR3 DNA reads TGCAGTGCTAGAGACGGGGGTAAACGCAATCAGCCCCAGCATTTT. This codes for CSARDGGKRNQPQHF.